This TCR beta chain was sequenced for a study of T cells expressing NK-cell markers. Germline V gene lookup returns CDR1 MNHEY and CDR2 SVGEGT. The CDR3 spans 16 residues. TCRdb reprocessed the 5' RACE reads, keeping one entry per CDR3 protein, no DNA. The sample table sets out 550,000 to 600,000 distinct CDR3 sequences. The sample consisted of blood T cells: a sorted CD56 or NKG2C T cell subset, CD4+ or CD8+ T cells, or bulk PBMC T cells (not recorded which). The gene calls are TRBV6-2 or TRBV6-3 and TRBJ2-1; as DNA is missing, the TRBD2 call by TCRdb cannot be tested. The clonotype originates from a man aged 18 to 29 in good health. This CDR3 reads CASSPSSGRPYNEQFF.